This T cell receptor (beta chain) was captured in a study of CD8 T cells in ankylosing spondylitis. Study-level points and caveats: Seemingly characteristic of ankylosing spondylitis blood was a TCR beta motif consisting of eight highly homologous variants. Peripheral blood samples showed relatively rare disease-linked clones, and these clones were CD8+. Enrichment of disease-linked clones was reportedly significant in matched ankylosing spondylitis synovial fluid.

Germline assignment: CDR1 MNHEY and CDR2 SMNVEV (reference sequence). CDR3 length: 12 amino acids. This clonotype was counted many times. The target antigen is unknown. At one end the junction does not follow the germline gene, possibly because of a read error. Construction of TCR beta libraries was performed using quantitative 5'-RACE with molecular barcodes. TCRdb ran MiXCR on the 5' RACE reads and lists one entry per CDR3 protein. The profile shows about 460,000 distinct CDR3 sequences, approximately 5% of them singletons. V usage is TRBV27 and J usage is TRBJ2-7; no definite D call. The sample consisted of blood, either unsorted or a sorted T cell fraction (not recorded which). The TCR sequence derives from a male donor with ankylosing spondylitis. For the CDR3, the DNA is TGTGCCAGCAGTTTTATCGGCAGAACCCCAGACTTC. This gives the protein CASSFIGRTPDF.